The 20 T cell receptor beta chains below all came from one sample that was sequenced in a study of T cell responses to AZD1222 COVID-19 vaccine. Measured with immunoSEQ multiplex PCR; TCRdb has only the in-frame clones, and not every one. The table lists 150,000 to 180,000 clones, around 89% of them singletons. The material sequenced was peripheral blood, taken on day 0 of AZD1222 vaccination. The source of these receptors is an adult in good health.

The genes are TRBV7-3 and TRBJ1-3; no clear D gene. Trimming shortened V by 5 bases and J by 4 bases, and 9 bases separated the two germline ends. The CDR3 is 13 residues long. Germline lookup yields CDR1 SGHTA and CDR2 FQGTGA. As DNA, the CDR3 is TGTGCCAGCAGCCCCATCCCCGGAAACACCATATATTTT. Its protein product is CASSPIPGNTIYF.

The V call is TRBV4-1, the J call TRBJ1-1; no reliable D call. Deletions cut 1 base from V and 1 base from J, with 10 bases between. CDR3 length equals 15 residues. Germline assignment: CDR1 MGHRA and CDR2 YSYEKL. The CDR3 protein is CASSQGLLWNTEAFF. The CDR3 coding sequence is TGCGCCAGCAGCCAAGGACTCCTCTGGAACACTGAAGCTTTCTTT.

The chain recombines TRBV6-5 with TRBJ2-1, with 11 positions matching TRBD2. CDR3 length: 14 amino acids. V shed 6 bases and J 2 bases; nucleotides not matched to a gene: 0. CDR1 and CDR2 (germline): MNHEY, SVGAGI. The CDR3 DNA is TGTGCCAGCAGACTAGCGGGGGCCTACAATGAGCAGTTCTTC. Translating it yields CASRLAGAYNEQFF.

The chain recombines TRBV14 with TRBJ1-2; possibly TRBD1 for D (6 bases). Germline V gives CDR1 SGHDN, CDR2 FVKESK. The CDR3 has 14 residues. V lost 4 bases, J lost 5 bases, and 14 bases lay in between. CDR3 sequence (DNA): TGTGCCAGCAGCCCCCGGCAGGGGCCTTATGGCTACACCTTC. It encodes CASSPRQGPYGYTF.

This clone was seen many times. The chain combines TRBV3-1 (or the pseudogene TRBV3-2) with TRBJ2-7; no clear D. Per germline, CDR1 LGHDT and CDR2 YNNKEL (reference sequence). The CDR3 loop spans 15 amino acids. V lost 0 bases, J lost 6 bases, and 15 bases lay in between. The CDR3 reads CASSQDIGPRAEQYF. CDR3 coding DNA: TGTGCCAGCAGCCAAGATATCGGCCCTCGGGCCGAGCAGTACTTC.

The rearrangement joins TRBV5-6 to TRBJ2-3; D remains unclear. Trimming removed 0 bases at V and 2 bases at J, with 7 bases between. CDR1 is SGHDT, CDR2 YYEEEE, per germline. This CDR3 region has 14 residues. This CDR3 is CASSLAAPTDTQYF. The CDR3 DNA is TGTGCCAGCAGCTTGGCTGCCCCCACAGATACGCAGTATTTT.

The CDR3 here is CASSLVYGSGYTF. CDR3 DNA sequence: TGTGCCAGCAGCTTAGTATATGGGTCTGGCTACACCTTC. The chain combines TRBV11-2 with TRBJ1-2; D not resolved. Trimming removed 1 base from V and 7 bases from J, with 10 bases in between. The CDR3 has 13 amino acids. Germline V gene data show CDR1 as SGHAT and CDR2 as FQNNGV.

CDR3 bases: TGTGCCAGCAGTTACTCCCCAGGGGTCTTCCAAGAGACCCAGTACTTC. Translated, it gives CASSYSPGVFQETQYF. The chain recombines TRBV6-5 with TRBJ2-5; D may be TRBD1 (6 bases). Germline V CDR1 and CDR2: MNHEY, SVGAGI. The V end was cut by 0 bases, the J end by 1 base, with 12 bases between. The CDR3 extends over 16 amino acids.

The chain recombines TRBV2 with TRBJ2-1, with 9 bases aligning to TRBD2. The CDR3 has 15 residues. V was pared by 2 bases and J by 10 bases, with 9 bases of the junction left unmatched. CDR1 and CDR2 (germline): SNHLY, FYNNEI. DNA for the CDR3: TGTGCCAGCAGTGAAAGGGCTAGCGGGGCGGGAGAGCAGTTCTTC. This encodes CASSERASGAGEQFF.

The CDR3 spells CASTGPANNSPLHF. For the CDR3, the DNA is TGTGCCAGCACTGGGCCGGCAAATAATTCACCCCTCCACTTT. The chain recombines TRBV7-2 with TRBJ1-6; no definite D call. The V and J ends lost 7 bases and 5 bases respectively, with 12 bases between them. The CDR3 covers 14 residues. CDR1 and CDR2 from the germline V gene are SGHTA and FQGNSA.

In this sample, this clone turned up once. The genes are TRBV3-1 (or the pseudogene TRBV3-2) and TRBJ2-7; TRBD1 agrees at 7 bases. Germline assignment: CDR1 LGHDT and CDR2 YNNKEL (reference sequence). Trimming cost V 4 bases and J 7 bases; bases outside gene matches: 10. The CDR3 contains 14 residues. CDR3 amino acids: CASSPSKGAREQYF. The CDR3 DNA sequence: TGTGCCAGCAGCCCCAGCAAGGGGGCGCGGGAGCAGTACTTC.

The chain has TRBV6-1 and TRBJ1-5; possibly TRBD1 for D (5 bases). The CDR3 sequence is 14 residues long. CDR1 and CDR2 (germline): MNHNS, SASEGT. Deletions cut 3 bases from V and 4 bases from J, with 10 bases between. CDR3 residues: CASSERWGNQPQHF. The CDR3 DNA reads TGTGCCAGCAGTGAGAGGTGGGGGAATCAGCCCCAGCATTTT.

The genes are TRBV9 and TRBJ1-1; D is undetermined. Germline V gene sequence: CDR1 SGDLS, CDR2 YYNGEE. There are 17 residues in the CDR3. V was cut by 1 base and J by 0 bases, with 16 bases left in between. The CDR3 here is CASSVLSPGRLNTEAFF. Here the CDR3 DNA reads TGTGCCAGCAGCGTACTTTCCCCCGGACGTCTGAACACTGAAGCTTTCTTT.

J is TRBJ1-2 and V is TRBV19; D is unclear. Trimming took off 3 bases at V and 2 bases at J, with 7 bases between the two ends. The CDR3 contains 13 residues. Looked up from germline, CDR1 is LNHDA and CDR2 is SQIVND (reference sequence). Here the CDR3 reads CASSMSGNYGYTF. In nucleotides, the CDR3 is TGTGCCAGTAGTATGAGCGGGAACTATGGCTACACCTTC.

This clone was detected only a few times. The chain employs TRBV12-3 or TRBV12-4 and TRBJ1-3; D uncertain. With 7 bases removed from V and 4 bases from J, the gap between germline ends came to 11 bases. The CDR3 loop spans 13 amino acids. As DNA, the CDR3 is TGTGCCAGCACCTTTGGACTGGGAAACACCATATATTTT. It specifies CASTFGLGNTIYF.

The chain has TRBV7-9 and TRBJ2-7; TRBD2 is a possible D gene (5 bases). The ends were cut back, 4 bases at V and 6 bases at J, with 10 bases in the middle. Germline CDR1 and CDR2: SEHNR and FQNEAQ (reference sequence). The CDR3 has 12 amino acids. The CDR3 is CASSSGEREQYF. CDR3 sequence (DNA): TGTGCCAGCAGCTCCGGGGAGCGCGAGCAGTACTTC.

This chain joins TRBV2 and TRBJ1-1; D is possibly TRBD1 (5 bases). V gave up 4 bases and J gave up 0 bases, with 6 bases separating them. The length of the CDR3 is 13 residues. Germline V CDR1 and CDR2: SNHLY, FYNNEI. CDR3 sequence (DNA): TGTGCCAGCAGTGGACAGTTGAACACTGAAGCTTTCTTT. As protein: CASSGQLNTEAFF.

The V call is TRBV5-4, the J call TRBJ1-6; possibly TRBD1 for D (6 bases). Trimming left V 4 bases short and J 9 bases short, with 8 bases between. Germline loops: CDR1 SGHNT, CDR2 YYREEE (reference sequence). This CDR3 spans 12 amino acids. CDR3: CASSLQGSPLHF. CDR3 DNA sequence: TGTGCCAGCAGCCTACAGGGTTCACCCCTCCACTTT.

This sequence joins TRBV5-1 and TRBJ2-7; D unresolved. V gave up 2 bases and J gave up 3 bases, with 12 bases separating them. CDR1 is SGHRS, CDR2 YFSETQ, per germline. This CDR3 has 14 amino acids. Here the CDR3 DNA reads TGCGCCAGCAGCTTCGCCAACGACCACTACGAGCAGTACTTC. Translated: CASSFANDHYEQYF.

The chain recombines TRBV24-1 with TRBJ1-5; D remains unclear. Germline V gene data show CDR1 as KGHDR and CDR2 as SFDVKD. V was cut by 11 bases and J by 4 bases, with 20 bases left in between. The CDR3 contains 15 residues. CDR3 nucleotide sequence: TGTGCCAAAAACAGTACGTGGGCCTTAAATCAGCCCCAGCATTTT. It encodes CAKNSTWALNQPQHF.